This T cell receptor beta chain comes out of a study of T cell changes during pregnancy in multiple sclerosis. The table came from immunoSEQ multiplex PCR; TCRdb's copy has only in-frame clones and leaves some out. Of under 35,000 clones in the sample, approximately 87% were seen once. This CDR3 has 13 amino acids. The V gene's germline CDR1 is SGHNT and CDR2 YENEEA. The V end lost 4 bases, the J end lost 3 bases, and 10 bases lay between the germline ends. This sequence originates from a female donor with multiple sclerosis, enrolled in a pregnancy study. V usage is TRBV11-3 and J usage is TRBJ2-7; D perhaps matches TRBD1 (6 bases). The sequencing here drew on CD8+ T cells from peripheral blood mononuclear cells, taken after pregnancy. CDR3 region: CASSYRVGYEQYF. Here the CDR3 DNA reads TGTGCCAGCAGCTACAGGGTTGGCTACGAGCAGTACTTC.